The 14 T cell receptor beta chains below were found in one sample sequenced in a study of blood T cell repertoires in COVID-19. Measured with immunoSEQ multiplex PCR; TCRdb has only the in-frame clones, and not every one. The sample contains about 120,000 clones, about 81% of which appear only once. Sequenced: peripheral blood. All receptors derive from a man in his thirties or forties with COVID-19, enrolled during active disease.

This chain joins TRBV20-1 and TRBJ2-7; 7 bases are a match to TRBD2. J was trimmed by 4 bases and V by 3 bases; bases with no gene match: 0. CDR3 length: 11 amino acids. Per germline, CDR1 DFQATT and CDR2 SNEGSKA (reference sequence). CDR3 coding DNA: TGCAGTGCTAGCGGGGGGTACGAGCAGTACTTC. Residues: CSASGGYEQYF.

CDR3 sequence: CASSIDPGGPFEQFF. CDR3 in DNA: TGTGCCAGTAGTATCGACCCGGGAGGGCCTTTTGAGCAGTTCTTC. V gene TRBV19 combines with J gene TRBJ2-1, with TRBD2 matching over 8 bases. V was pared by 3 bases and J by 9 bases, with 10 bases of the junction left unmatched. The length of the CDR3 is 15 residues. Germline lookup yields CDR1 LNHDA and CDR2 SQIVND (reference sequence).

In its sample, this clone was seen once. This chain links TRBV28 with TRBJ2-3; the match to TRBD1 covers 7 bases. This CDR3 spans 17 amino acids. In germline, CDR1 is MDHEN, CDR2 SYDVKM. Trimming cost V 5 bases and J 1 base; bases outside gene matches: 12. CDR3 sequence (DNA): TGTGCCAGCAGTCCCCCGGCCCCTGGGACAGGCACAGATACGCAGTATTTT. This codes for CASSPPAPGTGTDTQYF.

This clone has a handful of counts. The same CDR3 is also encoded by other DNA sequences in this sample. This chain connects TRBV4-2 to TRBJ1-5; D might be TRBD1 (5 bases). CDR1 and CDR2 (germline): LGHNA, YNFKEQ. CDR3 length equals 16 residues. The V gene lost 0 bases and the J gene lost 4 bases, with 13 bases spanning the gap. The CDR3 sequence: CASSQDEGQTNQPQHF. The CDR3 nucleotides are TGTGCCAGCAGCCAAGATGAAGGACAAACTAATCAGCCCCAGCATTTT.

The V call is TRBV7-9, the J call TRBJ2-2, with D possibly matching TRBD2 (7 bases). Trimming took 2 bases from V and 5 from J, leaving 15 bases between them. The CDR3 extends over 16 amino acids. The germline V gene has CDR1 SEHNR and CDR2 FQNEAQ (reference sequence). The chain's CDR3 is CASSLRGTNKTGELFF. CDR3 sequence (DNA): TGTGCCAGCAGCTTAAGGGGGACTAATAAAACCGGGGAGCTGTTTTTT.

V is TRBV6-2 or TRBV6-3 and J is TRBJ1-1, with TRBD1 matching over 7 bases. The length of the CDR3 is 18 residues. The J segment lost 1 base and the V segment lost 0 bases, leaving 11 bases of the junction unmatched. The germline gives CDR1 MNHEY, CDR2 SVGEGT. This chain's CDR3 is CASSYSKSRGPQNTEAFF. The CDR3 bases are TGTGCCAGCAGTTACTCGAAGTCGAGGGGGCCCCAGAACACTGAAGCTTTCTTT.

The chain couples TRBV11-1 to TRBJ2-5; D is unclear. Trimming stripped 0 bases from V and 2 bases from J, with 16 bases between. From germline, CDR1 is SGHAT and CDR2 FQDESV (reference sequence). The CDR3 has 17 residues. The CDR3 DNA sequence: TGTGCCAGCAGCTTAGCCCCCTCTAGAAGAATACAAGAGACCCAGTACTTC. Amino acids: CASSLAPSRRIQETQYF.

The J gene is TRBJ1-5, the V gene TRBV6-6, with 7 bases identical to TRBD1. Unmatched junction bases numbered 9, after V lost 7 bases and J lost 6 bases. Looked up from germline, CDR1 is MNHNY and CDR2 is SVGAGI (reference sequence). This CDR3 is built from 14 residues. The CDR3, as DNA: TGTGCCAGCACCACCAGACAGGGTGGTCAGCCCCAGCATTTT. Its protein is CASTTRQGGQPQHF.

This clone was detected only a few times. V gene TRBV7-9 combines with J gene TRBJ2-7; unclear D gene. Trimming took 5 bases from V and 4 from J, leaving 6 bases between them. This CDR3 contains 11 residues. Germline-derived CDR1 and CDR2 are SEHNR and FQNEAQ (reference sequence). The CDR3 reads CASSLVYEQYF. CDR3 nucleotide sequence: TGTGCCAGCAGCCTAGTATACGAGCAGTACTTC.

The rearrangement uses TRBV30 and TRBJ1-2; D unclear. V was clipped by 8 bases and J by 0 bases, with 25 bases between them. This CDR3 region has 17 residues. The V gene's germline CDR1 is GTSNPN and CDR2 SVGIG (reference sequence). CDR3 in amino acids: CALYFSPERRANYGYTF. CDR3 in DNA: TGTGCCCTGTACTTCTCGCCGGAACGGAGGGCTAACTATGGCTACACCTTC.

This chain joins TRBV19 and TRBJ2-5, with a weak D call TRBD1 (5 bases). V was trimmed by 6 bases and J by 1 base, leaving 15 bases between them. The CDR3 is made up of 15 amino acids. Germline V CDR1 and CDR2: LNHDA, SQIVND (reference sequence). The CDR3 DNA sequence: TGTGCCAGTAGGCCTAATCAGGGCCGCCAAGAGACCCAGTACTTC. As protein: CASRPNQGRQETQYF.

This sequence joins TRBV9 and TRBJ1-3; D possibly corresponds to TRBD1 (5 bases). V shed 4 bases and J shed 0 bases, with 11 bases lying between them. CDR3 length: 15 amino acids. Germline CDR1 is SGDLS and CDR2 is YYNGEE. The DNA of the CDR3 is TGTGCCAGCAGCCCCAGGGAACTCTCTGGAAACACCATATATTTT. It is translated as CASSPRELSGNTIYF.

J is TRBJ2-7 and V is TRBV5-1; maybe TRBD1 (6 bases). CDR1 and CDR2 from the germline V gene are SGHRS and YFSETQ. V was trimmed by 4 bases and J by 0 bases, leaving 11 bases between them. The CDR3 sequence is 14 residues long. The CDR3 nucleotides read TGCGCCAGCAGCCCACAGGGATCCTCCTACGAGCAGTACTTC. Protein product: CASSPQGSSYEQYF.

This CDR3 is CASSDRVGGYTF. DNA of the CDR3: TGTGCCAGCAGTGACAGGGTAGGGGGCTACACCTTC. V gene TRBV28 combines with J gene TRBJ1-2; TRBD1 aligns across 7 bases. Germline V CDR1 and CDR2: MDHEN, SYDVKM. The CDR3 totals 12 residues. Trimming cost V 5 bases and J 8 bases; bases outside gene matches: 5.